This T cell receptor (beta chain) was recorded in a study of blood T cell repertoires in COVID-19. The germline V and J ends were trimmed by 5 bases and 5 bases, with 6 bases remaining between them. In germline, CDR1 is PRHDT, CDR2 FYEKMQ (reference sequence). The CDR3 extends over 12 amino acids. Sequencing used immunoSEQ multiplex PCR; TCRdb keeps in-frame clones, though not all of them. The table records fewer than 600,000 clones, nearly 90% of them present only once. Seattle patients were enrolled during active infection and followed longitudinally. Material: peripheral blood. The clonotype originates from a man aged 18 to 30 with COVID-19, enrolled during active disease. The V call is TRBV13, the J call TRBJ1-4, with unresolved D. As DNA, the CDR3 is TGTGCCAGCAGCCGTTTGAATGAAAAACTGTTTTTT. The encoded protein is CASSRLNEKLFF.